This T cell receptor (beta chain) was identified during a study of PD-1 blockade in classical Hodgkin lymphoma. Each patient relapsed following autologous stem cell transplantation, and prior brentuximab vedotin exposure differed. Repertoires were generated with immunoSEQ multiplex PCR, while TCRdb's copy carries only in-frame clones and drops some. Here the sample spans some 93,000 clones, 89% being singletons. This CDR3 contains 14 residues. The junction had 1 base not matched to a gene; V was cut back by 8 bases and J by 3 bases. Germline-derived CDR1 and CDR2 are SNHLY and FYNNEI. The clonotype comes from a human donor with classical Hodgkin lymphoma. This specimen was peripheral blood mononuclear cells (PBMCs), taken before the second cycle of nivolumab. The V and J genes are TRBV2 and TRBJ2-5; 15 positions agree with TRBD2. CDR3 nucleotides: TGTGCCAGCCGGACTAGCGGGAGGGAAGAGACCCAGTACTTC. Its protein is CASRTSGREETQYF.